This T cell receptor (beta chain) was observed in a study of T-cell memory formation after mild COVID-19. The overall study: Across donors, TCR clusters were largely donor specific. Study-wide points: SARS-CoV-2 specificity of second-wave clones peaking day 37 was unconfirmed. CD4/CD8 balance characterized clones contracting day 15 to 85, and CD4+ skew characterized later expanders. Pre-infection memory carried some responding clones, suggesting that cross-reactive memory joined.

TCRdb re-derived calls from the 5' RACE reads in MiXCR, one entry per CDR3 protein. The sample includes 300,000 to 350,000 distinct CDR3 sequences, roughly an eighth of them seen just once. This clonotype was observed a few times. Its target is unknown. This CDR3 region has 14 residues. Deletions cut 10 bases from V and 2 bases from J, with 15 bases between. Per the germline V gene, CDR1 is SGHVS and CDR2 is FQNEAQ. Sample: PBMCs or a T cell subset sorted from them (not recorded which). This chain uses TRBV7-8 with TRBJ1-5, with a possible D match to TRBD1 (6 bases). This TCR came from a man aged 18 to 30 who had mild COVID-19 (a few samples of this study predate the infection). Cell type and time point are not known. DNA for the CDR3: TGTGCCACCGGATACAGGGCGGGCAATCAGCCCCAGCATTTT. Protein product: CATGYRAGNQPQHF.